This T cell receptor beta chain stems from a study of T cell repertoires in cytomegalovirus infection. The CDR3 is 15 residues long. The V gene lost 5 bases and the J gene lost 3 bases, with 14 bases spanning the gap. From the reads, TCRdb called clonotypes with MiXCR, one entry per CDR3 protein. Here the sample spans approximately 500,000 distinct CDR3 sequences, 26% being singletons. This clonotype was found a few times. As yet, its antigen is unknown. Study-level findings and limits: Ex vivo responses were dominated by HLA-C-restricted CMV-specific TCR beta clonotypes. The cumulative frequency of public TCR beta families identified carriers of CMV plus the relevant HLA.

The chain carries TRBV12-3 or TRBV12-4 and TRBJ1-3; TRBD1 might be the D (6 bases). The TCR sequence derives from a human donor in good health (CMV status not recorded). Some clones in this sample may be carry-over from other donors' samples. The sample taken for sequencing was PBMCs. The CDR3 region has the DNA TGTGCCAGCAGTCGGACAGCAGTCCTTGGAAACACCATATATTTT. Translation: CASSRTAVLGNTIYF.